This T cell receptor beta chain emerged from a study of T-cell memory formation after mild COVID-19 (TCRdb year 2021). Broadly, across the study: TCR sequence clusters from the two donors were found to be largely donor specific. Two young, previously healthy adult volunteers, one female and one male, were included in the cohort. Longitudinal TCRalpha and TCRbeta repertoire sequencing tracked T-cell clones expanding and contracting after mild COVID-19 in a couple of donors. Results and caveats for the whole study, not just this receptor: Balanced CD4/CD8 phenotypes were observed for clones contracting from day 15 to 85, whereas a bias towards CD4+ was observed for a second wave of clones expanding from day 15 to 37. Contracting CD4+ clones turned up mainly in the CM and EM memory subsets, whereas EMRA was where CD8+ clones were enriched. Only a couple of mild cases were covered in the study, and larger cohorts including severe cases with pre-infection samples were considered necessary. The detection of some responding clones in pre-infection memory suggests that pre-existing cross-reactive memory T cells joined the SARS-CoV-2 response. SARS-CoV-2 specificity of the second-wave clones peaking on day 37 was not confirmed.

The sequencing machine was an Illumina NovaSeq 6000. Using 5'RACE with constant-segment primers, TCRalpha and TCRbeta cDNA libraries were constructed, with sample barcodes and unique molecular identifiers added in the process. Trizol reagent was used to extract RNA from every sample. The libraries were amplified in two PCR steps, and the second step added a second sample barcode and Illumina TruSeq adapters. Libraries were sequenced on an Illumina NovaSeq with 2 x 150 bp paired-end reads. Regarding the original processing steps: Reads were demultiplexed and collapsed into UMI-guided consensus sequences with migec v1.2.7. Using mixcr v2.1.11, the UMI consensuses were aligned to TRA and TRB V and J templates and assembled into clonotypes. A clonotype was counted as expanded or contracted only if both edgeR and NoisET called the change significant, with noise models trained on biological replicates. For edgeR calls, the cutoffs were a false discovery rate-adjusted p below 0.01 and a log2 fold-change threshold of 1. PCA with hierarchical clustering of max-normalized trajectories of the 1000 most abundant clonotypes was used as exploratory dynamics analysis. The CD4 or CD8 phenotype of responding clones was assigned using the separately sequenced CD4+ and CD8+ repertoires. TCRdb reanalyzed the raw reads on its own, using fastp at Q25 for trimming and MiXCR for clone calling, and kept in-frame beta chains. Rows with a matching CDR3 protein are joined into one entry that keeps the most common DNA and genes. What appears here as the V and J calls and clone size reflects TCRdb's work, not the paper's. The sample data list hundreds of thousands of distinct CDR3 sequences, and 20% to 25% of these were observed just once. 20% to 25% of the sample is taken by the ten largest.

PBMCs were isolated by Ficoll-Paque density gradient centrifugation. Including cysteine and phenylalanine, the CDR3 has 12 amino acids. Solely the CDR3 DNA is kept, with 36 bases framed from the first base. Cut back by 3 bases and 4 bases, the V and J ends lie 7 bases apart. Based on the germline V gene (reference sequence), the CDR1 and CDR2 sequences are DFQATT and SNEGSKA. Remarks on this clonotype: Its antigen specificity is not known. Per-base quality was not reported, and no clone a single base away is much larger than it.

The sequence joins TRBV20-1 to TRBJ1-3, and possibly TRBD1, on 6 matching bases. This TCR was recovered from a young man who had mild COVID-19 (a few samples of this study predate the infection). The sample titles of this study are shuffled in the database, so cell type and time point are left out; the donor was told from shared clones. The sample consisted of PBMCs or a T cell subset sorted from them (not recorded which). The DNA sequence reads TGCAGTGCTAGTGGACAGGGAAACACCATATATTTT. This encodes CSASGQGNTIYF.